A selection of T cell receptor beta chains follows, all from one sample in a study of cytomegalovirus exposure and HLA in healthy donors. The repertoire was sequenced with immunoSEQ multiplex PCR; TCRdb's copy has only in-frame clones and lacks some. This table has under 200,000 clones, around two thirds appearing once. The sequenced sample consisted of PBMCs. These receptors were taken from a man between 50 and 59 years old in good health and CMV-seronegative. Each CDR3 is given with its conserved first and last residue. Each record gives: clone size, V gene, J gene, D gene, CDR3 protein, CDR3 DNA. D genes are given only for firm matches. Size is stated for part of the rows, as once, few or many counts, or as a class when the clone is expanded.

-,TRBV15,TRBJ1-2,-,CATSREKTVGVTYGYTF,TGTGCCACCAGCAGAGAGAAGACCGTAGGGGTAACCTATGGCTACACCTTC
-,TRBV7-7,TRBJ2-1,-,CASSTAGINNEQFF,TGTGCTAGCAGCACCGCGGGGATCAACAATGAGCAGTTCTTC
-,TRBV11-1,TRBJ2-7,-,CASSLPGGPYEQYF,TGTGCCAGCAGCTTGCCGGGTGGCCCCTACGAGCAGTACTTC
-,TRBV7-9,TRBJ2-5,-,CASSLQAGAQETQYF,TGTGCCAGCAGCTTGCAGGCGGGGGCCCAAGAGACCCAGTACTTC
-,TRBV7-2,TRBJ2-3,TRBD1,CASSLYPGQGIPDTQYF,TGTGCCAGCAGCTTATATCCGGGACAGGGGATCCCAGATACGCAGTATTTT
-,TRBV2,TRBJ2-2,TRBD2,CASLYSGGAAGELFF,TGTGCCAGCCTATATAGCGGGGGGGCCGCCGGGGAGCTGTTTTTT
-,TRBV7-9,TRBJ1-1,-,CASSLALRTNTEAFF,TGTGCCAGCAGCTTAGCGCTGCGAACGAACACTGAAGCTTTCTTT
-,TRBV5-6,TRBJ1-4,-,CASSSRANEKLFF,TGTGCCAGCAGCTCACGGGCTAATGAAAAACTGTTTTTT
-,TRBV5-6,TRBJ1-1,TRBD1,CASSNSGQGSTEAFF,TGTGCCAGCTCCAATTCGGGACAGGGGAGCACTGAAGCTTTCTTT
-,TRBV2,TRBJ2-3,-,CASSAPLAKYF,TGTGCCAGCAGTGCCCCCCTAGCGAAATATTTT
once,TRBV5-6,TRBJ1-5,-,CASSRRAFRDQPQHF,TGTGCCAGCAGTCGGCGAGCTTTTCGGGATCAGCCCCAGCATTTT
-,TRBV6-1,TRBJ2-7,TRBD2,CASSVISGGQSSYEQYF,TGTGCCAGCAGTGTAATCAGCGGGGGCCAGAGCTCCTACGAGCAGTACTTC
-,TRBV5-6,TRBJ2-1,TRBD2,CASSFGTSGGPSSYNEQFF,TGTGCCAGCAGCTTCGGGACTAGCGGGGGGCCCAGCTCCTACAATGAGCAGTTCTTC
few,TRBV4-1,TRBJ1-2,-,CASSPGTSANYGYTF,TGCGCCAGCAGCCCAGGGACATCAGCTAACTATGGCTACACCTTC
-,TRBV7-9,TRBJ1-5,-,CASSSSGTSPLHF,TGTGCCAGCAGCTCCAGTGGGACAAGCCCCCTTCATTTT
-,TRBV2,TRBJ1-4,TRBD1,CASNLLRGQGSEKLFF,TGTGCCAGCAATCTCCTAAGGGGACAGGGGTCTGAAAAACTGTTTTTT
-,TRBV5-5,TRBJ1-2,-,CASSSMGPLFGGYTF,TGTGCCAGCAGCTCAATGGGGCCCCTCTTTGGTGGCTACACCTTC
-,TRBV14,TRBJ2-4,-,CASSLSWGQPNIQYF,TGTGCCAGCAGCCTAAGCTGGGGACAACCAAACATTCAGTACTTC
few,TRBV11-1,TRBJ2-1,-,CASSLQGRGYNEQFF,TGTGCCAGCAGCTTACAGGGAAGGGGTTACAATGAGCAGTTCTTC
-,TRBV5-5,TRBJ1-2,TRBD1,CASSLGGQSYGYTF,TGTGCCAGCAGCTTGGGGGGACAGAGCTATGGCTACACCTTC
few,TRBV7-9,TRBJ2-1,TRBD2,CASSRLAGGRDEQFF,TGTGCCAGCAGCCGACTAGCGGGGGGAAGAGATGAGCAGTTCTTC
-,TRBV28,TRBJ2-5,-,CASSPRGQETQYF,TGTGCCAGCAGTCCACGGGGCCAAGAGACCCAGTACTTC
-,TRBV2,TRBJ1-2,-,CASREEGYYGYTF,TGTGCCAGCAGAGAAGAGGGGTACTATGGCTACACCTTC
few,TRBV6-5,TRBJ1-2,-,CASSYSQRGNYTF,TGTGCCAGCAGTTACTCGCAGCGCGGTAACTACACCTTC
-,TRBV5-1,TRBJ1-5,TRBD1,CASSAGQGLNQPQHF,TGCGCCAGCAGCGCGGGACAGGGATTAAATCAGCCCCAGCATTTT
-,TRBV14,TRBJ2-3,TRBD1,CASSRTGGADTQYF,TGTGCCAGCAGCCGAACAGGGGGCGCAGATACGCAGTATTTT
-,TRBV5-6,TRBJ2-3,TRBD1,CASSLVNRGRHTDTQYF,TGTGCCAGCAGCTTGGTGAACAGGGGGCGTCACACAGATACGCAGTATTTT
-,TRBV4-1,TRBJ2-3,TRBD1,CASSYPGQGVDTQYF,TGCGCCAGCAGCTACCCGGGACAGGGGGTAGATACGCAGTATTTT
once,TRBV7-2,TRBJ1-2,-,CASSSDSYGYTF,TGTGCCAGCAGCTCAGACAGCTATGGCTACACCTTC
-,TRBV18,TRBJ1-6,-,CASSPGGSYNSPLHF,TGTGCCAGCTCACCAGGGGGGTCATATAATTCACCCCTCCACTTT
-,TRBV4-1,TRBJ1-5,-,CASSDYRRNQPQHF,TGCGCCAGCAGTGATTACAGGCGCAATCAGCCCCAGCATTTT
-,TRBV19,TRBJ2-1,TRBD2,CASSMRGGGRYNEQFF,TGTGCCAGTAGTATGAGGGGCGGGGGGAGATACAATGAGCAGTTCTTC
few,TRBV2,TRBJ2-7,-,CASTLGRGSYEQYF,TGTGCCAGCACCCTGGGCAGGGGCTCCTACGAGCAGTACTTC
-,TRBV28,TRBJ2-3,TRBD2,CASSFSGGSPDTQYF,TGTGCCAGCAGTTTTAGCGGGGGGTCCCCAGATACGCAGTATTTT
few,TRBV5-1,TRBJ1-5,-,CASSLGGGRAQPQHF,TGCGCCAGCAGCTTGGGGGGGGGAAGGGCTCAGCCCCAGCATTTT
-,TRBV28,TRBJ2-7,TRBD1,CASKRGGTGGEQYF,TGTGCCAGCAAAAGAGGAGGGACAGGGGGCGAGCAGTACTTC
-,TRBV10-3,TRBJ1-5,-,CAISEQAINQPQHF,TGTGCCATCAGTGAACAGGCCATCAATCAGCCCCAGCATTTT